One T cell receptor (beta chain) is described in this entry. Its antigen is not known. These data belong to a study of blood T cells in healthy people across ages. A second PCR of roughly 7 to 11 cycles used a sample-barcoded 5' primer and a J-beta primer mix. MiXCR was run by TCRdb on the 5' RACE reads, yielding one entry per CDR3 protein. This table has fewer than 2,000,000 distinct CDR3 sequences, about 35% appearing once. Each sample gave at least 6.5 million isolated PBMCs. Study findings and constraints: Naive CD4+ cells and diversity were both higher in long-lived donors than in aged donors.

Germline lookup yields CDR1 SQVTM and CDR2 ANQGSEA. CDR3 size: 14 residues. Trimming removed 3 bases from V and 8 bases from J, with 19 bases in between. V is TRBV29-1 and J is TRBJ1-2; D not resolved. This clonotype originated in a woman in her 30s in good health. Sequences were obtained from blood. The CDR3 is CSVENRDFREGYTF. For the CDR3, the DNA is TGCAGCGTTGAGAACCGAGACTTTAGGGAGGGCTACACCTTC. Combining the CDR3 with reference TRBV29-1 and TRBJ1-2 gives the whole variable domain SAVISQKPSRDICQRGTSLTIQCQVDSQVTMMFWYRQQPGQSLTLIATANQGSEATYESGFVIDKFPISRPNLTFSTLTVSNMSPEDSSIYLCSVENRDFREGYTFGSGTRLTVV.